This T cell receptor beta chain was sequenced in a study of PD-1 blockade in classical Hodgkin lymphoma. Study conclusions and caveats: Exclusion was applied to patients who started nivolumab under 1 year after ASCT. Only CD4+ TCR diversity, not CD8+, had risen significantly by C4D1. Baseline diversity was lower in partial responders and progressors than complete responders.

The sample's time point: cycle 4 day 1 (C4D1), after six to seven weeks of nivolumab. Following autologous stem cell transplantation, relapse occurred in every patient, and exposure to brentuximab vedotin varied. Concerning this clone itself: Antigen: not known.

Repertoires were generated with immunoSEQ multiplex PCR, while TCRdb's copy carries only in-frame clones and drops some. Counted here are roughly 20,000 clones, about 80% occurring once; the ten biggest clones make up around 40%. The CDR3 covers 17 residues. V shed 2 bases and J shed 7 bases, with 24 bases lying between them. Germline CDR1 and CDR2: LNHDA and SQIVND (reference sequence). This clonotype originated in a human donor with classical Hodgkin lymphoma. The sequences come from peripheral blood mononuclear cells (PBMCs), collected before the fourth cycle of nivolumab. The J gene is TRBJ2-7, the V gene TRBV19; D could derive from TRBD1 or TRBD2 (5 bases each). The CDR3 protein is CASSITNPGTTGGEQYF. In nucleotides, the CDR3 is TGTGCCAGTAGTATAACCAATCCCGGGACGACGGGCGGAGAGCAGTACTTC.